The rows below give T cell receptor beta chains drawn from one sample of a study of persistence of HIV-infected CD4 T cells. Data came from immunoSEQ multiplex PCR; TCRdb stores just in-frame clones and leaves some out. Of 25,000 to 35,000 clones in the sample, 70% are singletons; the top ten hold 1.4%. For these receptors, no antigen is known. This specimen consisted of CD4+ T cells sorted from PBMCs after approximately 20-hour stimulation, obtained from a patient who received antiretroviral therapy. Receptor source: an adult man with HIV who was CMV-seropositive. Both conserved end residues are part of each CDR3. Fields, in order: V gene, clone size, D gene, J gene, CDR3 DNA, CDR3 protein. The D gene is left open where the match is weak. Part of the rows lack a size; the others show once, few, many or a class for expanded clones.

v_call: TRBV28
clone_size: -
d_call: -
j_call: TRBJ1-1
cdr3_nt: TGTGCCTGTATCCGGGTCACTGAAGCTTTCTTT
cdr3_aa: CACIRVTEAFF

v_call: TRBV28
clone_size: -
d_call: TRBD1
j_call: TRBJ1-6
cdr3_nt: TGTGCCAGCAGTCTACAGGGGAGCCGGAATTCACCCCTCCACTTT
cdr3_aa: CASSLQGSRNSPLHF

v_call: TRBV27
clone_size: few
d_call: TRBD1
j_call: TRBJ1-1
cdr3_nt: TGTGCCAGCAGTTTACAGGGGGCCCGGCACACTGAAGCTTTCTTT
cdr3_aa: CASSLQGARHTEAFF

v_call: TRBV10-3
clone_size: once
d_call: -
j_call: TRBJ1-5
cdr3_nt: TGTGCCATCAGTGATATGGGAGGCGGTCAGCCCCAGCATTTT
cdr3_aa: CAISDMGGGQPQHF

v_call: TRBV2
clone_size: -
d_call: -
j_call: TRBJ2-7
cdr3_nt: TGTGCCAGCTCAACAGGGATCTCCTACGAGCAGTACTTC
cdr3_aa: CASSTGISYEQYF

v_call: TRBV27
clone_size: -
d_call: TRBD1
j_call: TRBJ1-2
cdr3_nt: TGTGCCAGCAGTCCGATGGACAGGGCCTGGGGCTACACCTTC
cdr3_aa: CASSPMDRAWGYTF

v_call: TRBV30
clone_size: few
d_call: TRBD2
j_call: TRBJ2-2
cdr3_nt: TGTGCCTGGAGCAGATTCCGGACTAGCGGGGGGGCTAGCACCGGGGAGCTGTTTTTT
cdr3_aa: CAWSRFRTSGGASTGELFF

v_call: TRBV7-9
clone_size: -
d_call: -
j_call: TRBJ1-3
cdr3_nt: TGTGCCAGCAGCTTAGCGCAGCCAGGGGCTGGAAACACCATATATTTT
cdr3_aa: CASSLAQPGAGNTIYF

v_call: TRBV6-1
clone_size: -
d_call: -
j_call: TRBJ1-2
cdr3_nt: TGTGCCAGCAGTGAACGGGAAGTATATGGCTACACCTTC
cdr3_aa: CASSEREVYGYTF

v_call: TRBV24-1
clone_size: few
d_call: -
j_call: TRBJ1-1
cdr3_nt: TGTGCCACCATCAGATTGAACACTGAAGCTTTCTTT
cdr3_aa: CATIRLNTEAFF

v_call: TRBV2
clone_size: -
d_call: -
j_call: TRBJ2-6
cdr3_nt: TGTGCCAGCACCGGACGGAACTCTGGGGCCAACGTCCTGACTTTC
cdr3_aa: CASTGRNSGANVLTF

v_call: TRBV6-2/TRBV6-3
clone_size: -
d_call: -
j_call: TRBJ1-5
cdr3_nt: TGTGCCAGCAGTTACACCCAGGGTCGTGGGAATCAGCCCCAGCATTTT
cdr3_aa: CASSYTQGRGNQPQHF

v_call: TRBV3-1/TRBV3-2
clone_size: -
d_call: -
j_call: TRBJ1-6
cdr3_nt: TGTGCCAGCAGCCAGTCGAACTCACCCCTCCACTTT
cdr3_aa: CASSQSNSPLHF

v_call: TRBV15
clone_size: -
d_call: TRBD1
j_call: TRBJ2-7
cdr3_nt: TGTGCCACCAGGGGTAGGGGGCTGTACGAGCAGTACTTC
cdr3_aa: CATRGRGLYEQYF

v_call: TRBV28
clone_size: -
d_call: TRBD1
j_call: TRBJ1-1
cdr3_nt: TGTGCCAGCAGTTCACAGACAGGGGAAGCTTTCTTT
cdr3_aa: CASSSQTGEAFF

v_call: TRBV29-1
clone_size: few
d_call: -
j_call: TRBJ1-1
cdr3_nt: TGCAGCGTGGCAAACCGGGACTTGCGGACTGAAGCTTTCTTT
cdr3_aa: CSVANRDLRTEAFF

v_call: TRBV27
clone_size: few
d_call: -
j_call: TRBJ1-2
cdr3_nt: TGTGCCAGCAGTTCCCGTGGGCCAGCCAGCGTAGCTAACTATGGCTACACCTTC
cdr3_aa: CASSSRGPASVANYGYTF

v_call: TRBV7-2
clone_size: -
d_call: TRBD1
j_call: TRBJ2-3
cdr3_nt: TGTGCCAGCAGTATAAGACAGGGTTGGAAAGATACGCAGTATTTT
cdr3_aa: CASSIRQGWKDTQYF

v_call: TRBV2
clone_size: medium-sized
d_call: TRBD2
j_call: TRBJ2-3
cdr3_nt: TGTGCCAGCAGTGGGACTAGCGGGGGGGCAGGAGATACGCAGTATTTT
cdr3_aa: CASSGTSGGAGDTQYF

v_call: TRBV18
clone_size: once
d_call: TRBD1
j_call: TRBJ2-7
cdr3_nt: TGTGCCAGCTCACGGGGACAGGGGATCGGGGAGCAGTACTTC
cdr3_aa: CASSRGQGIGEQYF

v_call: TRBV29-1
clone_size: -
d_call: -
j_call: TRBJ2-1
cdr3_nt: TGCAGCGCCGAGAGAGGGTTCTCCTACAATGAGCAGTTCTTC
cdr3_aa: CSAERGFSYNEQFF

v_call: TRBV6-1
clone_size: -
d_call: TRBD1
j_call: TRBJ1-3
cdr3_nt: TGTGCCAGCAGTGGACAACCGGGACAGGGGGAGAGGAGCACCATATATTTT
cdr3_aa: CASSGQPGQGERSTIYF

v_call: TRBV12-3/TRBV12-4
clone_size: -
d_call: -
j_call: TRBJ1-2
cdr3_nt: TGTGCCAGCAGTCTATCAGGGTCCTATGGCTACACCTTC
cdr3_aa: CASSLSGSYGYTF

v_call: TRBV18
clone_size: few
d_call: TRBD1
j_call: TRBJ1-4
cdr3_nt: TGTGCCAGCTCGCAACAGGGGGCAGCTAATGAAAAACTGTTTTTT
cdr3_aa: CASSQQGAANEKLFF

v_call: TRBV19
clone_size: -
d_call: -
j_call: TRBJ1-2
cdr3_nt: TGTGCCAGTAGTATTGGTACAGGGCGATCTATCGGCTACACCTTC
cdr3_aa: CASSIGTGRSIGYTF

v_call: TRBV24-1
clone_size: -
d_call: TRBD1
j_call: TRBJ2-2
cdr3_nt: TGTGCCACCAGTGACCCTGGACAGGGGAGCACCGGGGAGCTGTTTTTT
cdr3_aa: CATSDPGQGSTGELFF